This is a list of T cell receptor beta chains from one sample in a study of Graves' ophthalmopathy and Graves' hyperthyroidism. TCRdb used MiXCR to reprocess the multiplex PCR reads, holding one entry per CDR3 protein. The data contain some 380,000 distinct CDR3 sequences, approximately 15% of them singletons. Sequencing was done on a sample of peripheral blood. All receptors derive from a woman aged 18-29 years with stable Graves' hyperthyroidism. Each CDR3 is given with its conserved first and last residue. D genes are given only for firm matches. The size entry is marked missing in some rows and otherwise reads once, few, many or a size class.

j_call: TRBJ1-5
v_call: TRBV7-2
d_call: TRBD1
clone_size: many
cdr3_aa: CASSSGTGRTNQPQHF
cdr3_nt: TGTGCCAGCAGCTCCGGGACAGGGCGAACCAATCAGCCCCAGCATTTT

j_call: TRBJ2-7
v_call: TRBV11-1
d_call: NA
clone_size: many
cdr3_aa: CASSHWSGSDSYEQYF
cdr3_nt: TGTGCCAGCAGCCACTGGTCGGGGTCGGACTCCTACGAGCAGTACTTC

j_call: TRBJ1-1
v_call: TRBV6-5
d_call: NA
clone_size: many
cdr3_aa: CASSYLAKNTEAFF
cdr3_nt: TGTGCCAGCAGTTACTTAGCAAAGAACACTGAAGCTTTCTTT

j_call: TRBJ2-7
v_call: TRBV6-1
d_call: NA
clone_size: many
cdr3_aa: CASRESRGDHNEQYF
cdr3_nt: TGTGCCAGCAGGGAATCAAGGGGAGATCATAACGAGCAGTACTTC

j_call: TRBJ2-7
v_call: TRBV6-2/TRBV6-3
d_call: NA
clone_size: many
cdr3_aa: CASSTGFGASYEQYF
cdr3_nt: TGTGCCAGCAGCACTGGGTTTGGGGCCTCCTACGAGCAGTACTTC

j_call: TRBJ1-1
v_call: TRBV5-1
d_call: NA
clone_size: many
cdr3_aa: CASSLIFQGPKDTEAFF
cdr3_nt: TGCGCCAGCAGCCTCATTTTCCAGGGACCCAAGGACACTGAAGCTTTCTTT

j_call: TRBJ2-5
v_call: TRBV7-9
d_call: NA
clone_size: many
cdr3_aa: CASSLDSPRGETQYF
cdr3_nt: TGTGCCAGCAGCTTGGACAGCCCGAGAGGGGAGACCCAGTACTTC

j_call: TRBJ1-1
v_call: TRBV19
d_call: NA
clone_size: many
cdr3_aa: CASSPGPQGAFF
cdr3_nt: TGTGCCAGTAGTCCCGGTCCCCAGGGAGCTTTCTTT

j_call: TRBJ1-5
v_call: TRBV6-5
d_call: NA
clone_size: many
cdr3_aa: CASSMQGDQPQHF
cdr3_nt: TGTGCCAGCAGTATGCAGGGAGACCAGCCCCAGCATTTT

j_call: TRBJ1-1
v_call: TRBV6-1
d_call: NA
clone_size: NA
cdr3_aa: CASSDPTGKAFF
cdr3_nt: TGTGCCAGCAGTGACCCCACAGGGAAAGCTTTCTTT

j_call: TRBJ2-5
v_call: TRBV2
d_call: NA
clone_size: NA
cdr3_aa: CASSEAPCGIGGAQYF
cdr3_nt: TGTGCCAGCAGTGAAGCCCCTTGCGGGATAGGGGGCGCCCAGTACTTC

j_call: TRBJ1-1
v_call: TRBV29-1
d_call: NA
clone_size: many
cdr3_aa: CSVEGGGLTEAFF
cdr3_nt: TGCAGCGTTGAAGGAGGGGGGTTAACTGAAGCTTTCTTT

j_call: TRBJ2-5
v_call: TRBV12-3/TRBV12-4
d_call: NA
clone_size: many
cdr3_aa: CASSLTGSGETQYF
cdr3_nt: TGTGCCAGCAGTCTGACAGGTTCAGGGGAGACCCAGTACTTC

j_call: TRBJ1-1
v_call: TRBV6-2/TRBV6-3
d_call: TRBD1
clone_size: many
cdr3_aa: CASRRDSGGTEAFF
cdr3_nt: TGTGCCAGCAGACGGGACAGTGGGGGCACTGAAGCTTTCTTT

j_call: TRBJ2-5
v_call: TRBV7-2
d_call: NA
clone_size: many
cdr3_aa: CASSLAGGPGETQYF
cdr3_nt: TGTGCCAGCAGCTTAGCAGGAGGGCCGGGAGAGACCCAGTACTTC

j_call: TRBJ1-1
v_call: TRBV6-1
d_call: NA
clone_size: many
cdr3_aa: CASSGDTATEAFF
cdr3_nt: TGTGCCAGCAGTGGGGACACCGCCACTGAAGCTTTCTTT

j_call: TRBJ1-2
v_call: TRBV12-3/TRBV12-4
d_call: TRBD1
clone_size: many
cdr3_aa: CASSHTGAAYGYTF
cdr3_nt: TGTGCCAGCAGTCATACAGGGGCCGCCTATGGCTACACCTTC

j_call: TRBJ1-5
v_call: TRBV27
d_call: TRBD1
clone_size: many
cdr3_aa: CASSPRGTGKTGQPQHF
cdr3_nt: TGTGCCAGCAGTCCCCGGGGGACAGGTAAAACCGGTCAGCCCCAGCATTTT

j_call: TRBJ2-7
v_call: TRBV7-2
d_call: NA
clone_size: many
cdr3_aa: CASSLRRDLEQYF
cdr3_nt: TGTGCCAGCAGCTTACGGCGGGACCTCGAGCAGTACTTC

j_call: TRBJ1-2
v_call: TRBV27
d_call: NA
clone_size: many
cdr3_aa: CASGLREQVRDYGYTF
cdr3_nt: TGTGCCAGCGGCCTAAGGGAGCAGGTTCGGGACTATGGCTACACCTTC

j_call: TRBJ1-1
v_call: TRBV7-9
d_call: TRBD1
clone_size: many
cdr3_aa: CASSRGTGAAFF
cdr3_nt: TGTGCCAGCAGCCGAGGGACAGGGGCGGCTTTCTTT

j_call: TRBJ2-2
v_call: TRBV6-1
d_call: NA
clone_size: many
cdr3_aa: CASSRANTGELFF
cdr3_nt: TGTGCCAGCAGTCGAGCGAACACCGGGGAGCTGTTTTTT

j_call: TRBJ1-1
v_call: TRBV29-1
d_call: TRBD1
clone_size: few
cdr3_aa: CSVDDRTGLVFF
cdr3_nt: TGCAGCGTTGACGACCGGACAGGGTTAGTTTTCTTT

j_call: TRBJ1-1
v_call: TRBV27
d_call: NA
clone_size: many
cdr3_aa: CASGYPTRTNTEAFF
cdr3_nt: TGTGCCAGCGGTTACCCGACACGGACGAACACTGAAGCTTTCTTT

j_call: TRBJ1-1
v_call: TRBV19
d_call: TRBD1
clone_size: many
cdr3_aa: CASSPAGQPREAFF
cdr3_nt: TGTGCCAGTAGTCCAGCGGGACAGCCCCGGGAAGCTTTCTTT

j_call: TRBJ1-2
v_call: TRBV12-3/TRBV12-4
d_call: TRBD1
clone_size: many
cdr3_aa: CASSADRVYGYTF
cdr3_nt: TGTGCCAGCAGCGCGGACAGGGTGTATGGCTACACCTTC

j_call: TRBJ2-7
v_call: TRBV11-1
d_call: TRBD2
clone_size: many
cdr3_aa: CASSSERGGWRPYEQYF
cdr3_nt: TGTGCCAGCAGCTCCGAGCGGGGAGGTTGGAGACCCTACGAGCAGTACTTC

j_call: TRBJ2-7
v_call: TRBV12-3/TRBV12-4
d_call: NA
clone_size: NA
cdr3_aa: CASRRLGTYEQYF
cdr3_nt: TGTGCCAGCAGGCGTCTAGGGACCTACGAGCAGTACTTC

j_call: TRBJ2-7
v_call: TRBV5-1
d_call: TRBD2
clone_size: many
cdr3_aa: CASSPTSLSYEQYF
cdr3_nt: TGCGCCAGCAGCCCGACTAGCTTATCCTACGAGCAGTACTTC

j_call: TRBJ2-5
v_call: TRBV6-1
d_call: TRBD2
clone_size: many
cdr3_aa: CASSEALTSGGSF
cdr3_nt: TGTGCCAGCAGTGAAGCCTTGACTAGCGGGGGGAGCTTC

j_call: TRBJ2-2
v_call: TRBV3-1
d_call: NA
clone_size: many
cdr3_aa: CASSQDPFQKGYGELFF
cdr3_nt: TGTGCCAGCAGCCAAGATCCCTTCCAGAAGGGGTACGGGGAGCTGTTTTTT

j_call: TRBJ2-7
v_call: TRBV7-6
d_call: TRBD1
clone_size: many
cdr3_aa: CASSPNPGQAHEQYF
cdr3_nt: TGTGCCAGCAGCCCTAACCCCGGACAGGCCCACGAGCAGTACTTC

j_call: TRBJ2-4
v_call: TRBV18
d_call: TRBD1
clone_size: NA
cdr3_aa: CASSPRWTGVDIQYF
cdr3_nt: TGTGCCAGCTCACCACGCTGGACAGGGGTGGACATTCAGTACTTC